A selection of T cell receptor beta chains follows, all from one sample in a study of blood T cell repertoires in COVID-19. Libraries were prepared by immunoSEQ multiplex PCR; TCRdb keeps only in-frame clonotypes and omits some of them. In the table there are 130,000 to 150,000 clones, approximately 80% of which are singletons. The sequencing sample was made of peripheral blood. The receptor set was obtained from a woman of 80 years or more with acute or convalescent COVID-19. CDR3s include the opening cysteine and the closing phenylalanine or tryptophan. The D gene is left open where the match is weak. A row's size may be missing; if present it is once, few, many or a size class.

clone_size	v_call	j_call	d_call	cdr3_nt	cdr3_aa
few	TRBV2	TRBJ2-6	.	TGTGCCAGCAGTGAAAGGGGGTCTGGGGCCAACGTCCTGACTTTC	CASSERGSGANVLTF
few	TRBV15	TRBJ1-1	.	TGTGCCACCAGCAGAGATGGGCAGCCTGGGACAAGAGCTTTCTTT	CATSRDGQPGTRAFF
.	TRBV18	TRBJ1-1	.	TGTGCCAGCTCACCACGGCAGGGGAACACTGAAGCTTTCTTT	CASSPRQGNTEAFF
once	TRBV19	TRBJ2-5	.	TGTGCCAGTAGTATCGAGAGTCAGGGAAGAGAGACCCAGTACTTC	CASSIESQGRETQYF
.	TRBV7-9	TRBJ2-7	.	TGTGCCAGCAGCAACGACAGAGTCTACGAGCAGTACTTC	CASSNDRVYEQYF
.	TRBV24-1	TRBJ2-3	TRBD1	TGTGCCACCAGTGAAGGCGGACAGGGGACAGATACGCAGTATTTT	CATSEGGQGTDTQYF
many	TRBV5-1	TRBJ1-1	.	TGCGCCAGCAGCACTCGGGACTCCCCTAACACTGAAGCTTTCTTT	CASSTRDSPNTEAFF
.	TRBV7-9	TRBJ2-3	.	TGTGCCAGCAGCTTTCAGGATACGCAGTATTTT	CASSFQDTQYF
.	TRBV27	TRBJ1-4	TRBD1	TGTGCCAGCAGTTCCGGGACAGGGAATGAAAAACTGTTTTTT	CASSSGTGNEKLFF
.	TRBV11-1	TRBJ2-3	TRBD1	TGTGCCAGCAGCCCGACAGGGACCACAGATACGCAGTATTTT	CASSPTGTTDTQYF
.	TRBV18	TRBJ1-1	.	TGTGCCAGCTCATCAGACAGGGAAGCTTTCTTT	CASSSDREAFF
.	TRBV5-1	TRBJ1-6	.	TGCGCCAGCAGCGAAACTCTTCTCACTTCGGGTTCACCCCTCCACTTT	CASSETLLTSGSPLHF
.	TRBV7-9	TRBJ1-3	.	TGTGCCAGCAGCGACGGGTTGCCCTCCATCTCTGGAAACACCATATATTTT	CASSDGLPSISGNTIYF
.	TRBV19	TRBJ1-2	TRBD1	TGTGCCAGTAGTCCCAACAGGGGGAACTATGGCTACACCTTC	CASSPNRGNYGYTF
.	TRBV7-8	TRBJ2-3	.	TGTGCCAGCAGCTTAGTGGACAGCCCCACAGATACGCAGTATTTT	CASSLVDSPTDTQYF
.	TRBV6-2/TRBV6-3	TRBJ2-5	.	TGTGCCAGCAGCCAATTGTCACAAGAGACCCAGTACTTC	CASSQLSQETQYF
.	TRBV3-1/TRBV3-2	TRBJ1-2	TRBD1	TGTGCCAGCACCAACACAGGGGGTAACTATGGCTACACCTTC	CASTNTGGNYGYTF
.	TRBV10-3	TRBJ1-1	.	TGTGCCATCGCCAACAGGGAGAACACTGAAGCTTTCTTT	CAIANRENTEAFF
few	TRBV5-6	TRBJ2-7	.	TGTGCCAGCAGCGTAGTGGGACTCAGGAGCCTTACCTACGAGCAGTACTTC	CASSVVGLRSLTYEQYF
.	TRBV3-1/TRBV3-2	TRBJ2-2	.	TGTGCCAGCAGCCAAGTAAACACCGGGGAGCTGTTTTTT	CASSQVNTGELFF
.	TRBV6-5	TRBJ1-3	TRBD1	TGTGCCAGCAGACAGACAGGGACTGGAAACACCATATATTTT	CASRQTGTGNTIYF
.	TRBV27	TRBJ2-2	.	TGTGCCAGCAAATGGGCAGGGGCCCCCCCCGGGGAGCTGTTTTTT	CASKWAGAPPGELFF
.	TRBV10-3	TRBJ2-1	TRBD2	TGTGCCATCAGTGGCGGGGGGGCTTCGAATGAGCAGTTCTTC	CAISGGGASNEQFF
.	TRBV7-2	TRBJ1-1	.	TGTGCCAGCAGCCAGCAGGGGAACACTGAAGCTTTCTTT	CASSQQGNTEAFF